The entry below gives a single TCR beta chain sequence along with its context. The sample originates from a study of blood T cell repertoires in COVID-19. Study summary: Samples taken during acute and convalescent COVID-19 were collected in the United States, Italy and Spain. The analysed material was cDNA or gDNA that came from T cells, B-cell-depleted T cells, or PBMCs.

In the original workflow: The assay estimated nucleated cells by amplifying reference gene primers. The assay was immunoSEQ multiplex PCR, and TCRdb's table has in-frame clones only and misses some. V, J and clone size are taken as reported in that table, and D and trimming were inferred from the DNA itself. This sample has over 50,000 clones, with around 83% found just once. V lost 6 bases and J 3 bases, leaving 12 bases between the germline ends. Germline CDR1 reads SGHRS; CDR2 reads YFSETQ. This CDR3 spans 13 amino acids. The material sequenced was peripheral blood. The clonotype comes from a man aged 70-80 years with active COVID-19. The chain has TRBV5-1 and TRBJ1-1; D is perhaps TRBD1 (5 bases). CDR3 in amino acids: CASTRIGDTEAFF. The CDR3, as DNA: TGCGCCAGCACTCGTATAGGGGACACTGAAGCTTTCTTT. Using reference TRBV5-1 and TRBJ1-1 for the parts outside the CDR3, the full variable domain is KAGVTQTPRYLIKTRGQQVTLSCSPISGHRSVSWYQQTPGQGLQFLFEYFSETQRNKGNFPGRFSGRQFSNSRSEMNVSTLELGDSALYLCASTRIGDTEAFFGQGTRLTVV.